This TCR beta chain appears in the sequencing data of a study of cytomegalovirus exposure and HLA in healthy donors. About this clone itself: Its antigen is currently unknown.

CDR3 length: 16 amino acids. The ends lost 0 bases at V and 5 bases at J; junction bases unmatched: 8. Germline loops: CDR1 MRHNA, CDR2 SNTAGT. Use of 60 Vbeta and 13 Jbeta primers characterized the PCR. Here immunoSEQ multiplex PCR was the method, and the copy in TCRdb shows in-frame clones only, minus some. The table records 50,000 to 75,000 clones, about 69% of them present only once. Findings and caveats of the study: TCR association rates varied by HLA locus in a later analysis, with DRB1 highest and HLA-C lowest.

The V and J genes are TRBV6-4 and TRBJ2-5; 8 positions agree with TRBD2. The specimen was PBMCs. The sequence was collected from a man aged 30-40 years in good health and CMV-seropositive. The CDR3 DNA reads as TGTGCCAGCAGTGACTCGGCGGGGGGAAGTAGCGAGACCCAGTACTTC. It yields the protein CASSDSAGGSSETQYF.